This TCR beta chain was recorded in a study of shared clonotypes between healthy human individuals. Study-wide context: Every donor yielded three CD4 naive, three CD4 memory, two CD8 naive and one CD8 memory plate.

Broader study findings: Represented genetic and exposure-history diversity was restricted by having few donors.

Into CD45RA+ naive and CD45RA-negative memory subsets, the CD4+ cells were split. Authors' processing steps: Junction-only sequences without quality scores were provided by ImmunoSEQ, so filtering was different. The data were produced by immunoSEQ multiplex PCR, yet TCRdb's version contains in-frame clones alone and is incomplete. V, J and clone size were drawn from that table, and D and trimming were deduced from the DNA. This table holds about 2.4 million clones, approximately 94% found once. Trimming stripped 4 bases from V and 0 bases from J, with 14 bases between. Germline V gene data show CDR1 as SGHDT and CDR2 as YYEEEE. The CDR3 runs 16 residues. This clone appeared once. The antigen is not known.

The V call is TRBV5-6, the J call TRBJ2-1; D may match TRBD1 or TRBD2 (5 bases each). The sample taken for sequencing was naive CD4+ T cells from PBMCs. Subset here: CD45RA+ positively selected. This TCR was recovered from a man between 18 and 35 years old in good health. Some clones in this sample may be carry-over from other donors' samples. Here the CDR3 DNA reads TGTGCCAGCAGCGTACCGGGACCCAGCTCCTACAATGAGCAGTTCTTC. As protein: CASSVPGPSSYNEQFF.